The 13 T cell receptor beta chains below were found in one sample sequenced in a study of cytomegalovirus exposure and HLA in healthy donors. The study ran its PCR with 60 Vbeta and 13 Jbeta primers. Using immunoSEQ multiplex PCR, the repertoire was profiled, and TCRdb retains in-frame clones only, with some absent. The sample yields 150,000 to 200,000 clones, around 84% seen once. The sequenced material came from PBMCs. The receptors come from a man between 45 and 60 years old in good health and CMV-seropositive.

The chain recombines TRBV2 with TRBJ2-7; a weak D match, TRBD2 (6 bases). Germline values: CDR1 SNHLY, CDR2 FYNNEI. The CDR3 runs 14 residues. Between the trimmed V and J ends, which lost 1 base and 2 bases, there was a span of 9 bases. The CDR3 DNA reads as TGTGCCAGCAGTGAAGAGCGCGGGACCTACGAGCAGTACTTC. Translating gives CASSEERGTYEQYF.

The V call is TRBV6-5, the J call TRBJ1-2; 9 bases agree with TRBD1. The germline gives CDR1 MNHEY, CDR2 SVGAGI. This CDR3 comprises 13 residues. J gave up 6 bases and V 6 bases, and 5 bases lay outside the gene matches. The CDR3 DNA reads TGTGCCAGCAGACCGGGACAGGGACATGGCTACACCTTC. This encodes CASRPGQGHGYTF.

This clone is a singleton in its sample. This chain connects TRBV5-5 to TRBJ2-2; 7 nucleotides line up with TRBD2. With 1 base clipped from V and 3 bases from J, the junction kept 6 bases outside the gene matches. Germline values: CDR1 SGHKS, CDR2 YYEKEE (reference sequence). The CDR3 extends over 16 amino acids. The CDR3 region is CASSLRMGRDTGELFF. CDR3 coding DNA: TGTGCCAGCAGCTTGAGGATGGGGAGGGACACCGGGGAGCTGTTTTTT.

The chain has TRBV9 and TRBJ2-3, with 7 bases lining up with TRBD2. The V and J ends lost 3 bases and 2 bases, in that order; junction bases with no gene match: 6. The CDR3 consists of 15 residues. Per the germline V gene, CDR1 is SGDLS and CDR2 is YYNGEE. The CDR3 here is CASSALAELTDTQYF. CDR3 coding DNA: TGTGCCAGCAGCGCCCTAGCGGAGCTCACAGATACGCAGTATTTT.

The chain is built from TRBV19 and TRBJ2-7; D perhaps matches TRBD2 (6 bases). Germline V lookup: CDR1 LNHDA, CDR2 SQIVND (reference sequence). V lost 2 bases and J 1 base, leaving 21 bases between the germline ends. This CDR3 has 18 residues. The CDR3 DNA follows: TGTGCCAGTAGTATATTGGCTAGCGCTCGCCTACCTTCCTACGAGCAGTACTTC. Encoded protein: CASSILASARLPSYEQYF.

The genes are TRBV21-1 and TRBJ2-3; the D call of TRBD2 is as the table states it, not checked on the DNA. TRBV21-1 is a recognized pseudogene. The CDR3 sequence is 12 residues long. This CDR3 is CASSLMSDTQYF. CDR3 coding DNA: TGTGCCAGCAGCCTAATGTCAGATACGCAGTATTTT.

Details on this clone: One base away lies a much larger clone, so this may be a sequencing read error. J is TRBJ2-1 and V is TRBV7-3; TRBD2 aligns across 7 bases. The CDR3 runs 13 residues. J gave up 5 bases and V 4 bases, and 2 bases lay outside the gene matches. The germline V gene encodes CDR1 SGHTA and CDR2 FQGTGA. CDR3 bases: TGTGCCAGCAGCTCCGGGACTAACAATGAGCAGTTCTTC. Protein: CASSSGTNNEQFF.

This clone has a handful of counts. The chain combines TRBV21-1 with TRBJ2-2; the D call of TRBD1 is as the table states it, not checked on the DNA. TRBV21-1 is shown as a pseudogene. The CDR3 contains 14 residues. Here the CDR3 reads CASSSRQNTGELFF. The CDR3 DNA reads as TGTGCCAGCAGCTCACGACAGAACACCGGGGAGCTGTTTTTT.

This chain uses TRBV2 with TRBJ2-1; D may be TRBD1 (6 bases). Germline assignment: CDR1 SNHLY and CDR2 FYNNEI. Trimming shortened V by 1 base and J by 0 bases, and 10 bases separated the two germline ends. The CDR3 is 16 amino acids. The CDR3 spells CASSEVQGLSYNEQFF. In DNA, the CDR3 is TGTGCCAGCAGTGAAGTTCAGGGGCTCTCCTACAATGAGCAGTTCTTC.

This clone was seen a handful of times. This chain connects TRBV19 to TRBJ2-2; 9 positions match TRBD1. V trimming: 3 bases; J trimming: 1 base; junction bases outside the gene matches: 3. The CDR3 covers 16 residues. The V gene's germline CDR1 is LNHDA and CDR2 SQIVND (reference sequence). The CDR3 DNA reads TGTGCCAGTAGTATCTTGACAGGGGGGAACACCGGGGAGCTGTTTTTT. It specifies CASSILTGGNTGELFF.

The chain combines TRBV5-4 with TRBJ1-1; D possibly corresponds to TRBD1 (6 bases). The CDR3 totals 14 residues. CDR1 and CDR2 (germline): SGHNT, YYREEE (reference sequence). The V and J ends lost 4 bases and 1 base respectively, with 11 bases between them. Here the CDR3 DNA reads TGTGCCAGCAGCCCCGGACAGAGGAACACTGAAGCTTTCTTT. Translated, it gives CASSPGQRNTEAFF.

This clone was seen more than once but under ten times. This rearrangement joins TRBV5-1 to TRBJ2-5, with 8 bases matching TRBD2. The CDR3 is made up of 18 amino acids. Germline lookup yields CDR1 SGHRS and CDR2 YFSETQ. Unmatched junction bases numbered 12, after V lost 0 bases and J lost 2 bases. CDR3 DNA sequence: TGCGCCAGCAGCTTGGCCCCTAGCGGGTTCGGGGGACAAGAGACCCAGTACTTC. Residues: CASSLAPSGFGGQETQYF.

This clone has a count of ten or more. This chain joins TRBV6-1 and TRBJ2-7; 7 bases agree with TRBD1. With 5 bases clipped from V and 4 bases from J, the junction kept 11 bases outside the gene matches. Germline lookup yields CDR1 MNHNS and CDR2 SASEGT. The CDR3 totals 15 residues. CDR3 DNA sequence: TGTGCCAGCAGTCCCCGACAGGGTGGGCTATACGAGCAGTACTTC. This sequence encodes CASSPRQGGLYEQYF.